Each of the 23 T cell receptor beta chains below was sequenced from the same sample in a study of Graves' ophthalmopathy and Graves' hyperthyroidism (dated by TCRdb to the late 2010s). Sequencing was carried out with an Illumina HiSeq 2000. TCR beta CDR3 regions were amplified from RNA transcripts for repertoire sequencing. The first round of RT-PCR was done with HTBI primers and the Qiagen OneStep RT-PCR kit, and was followed by a second round of multiplex PCR, then size selection and purification. Starting from the raw public reads, TCRdb applied fastp trimming at Q25, assembled clones with MiXCR and retained in-frame beta chains. When rows share a CDR3 protein, they turn into one entry using the most common DNA and genes. The table for this sample lists about 740,000 distinct CDR3 sequences; around 40% of them were counted only once. The ten largest clones take up about 40% of the sample. The sample taken for sequencing was peripheral blood. The receptor set was obtained from an adult man with Graves' ophthalmopathy.

This clonotype was seen ten or more times. This rearrangement joins TRBV2 to TRBJ1-2, with TRBD1 identical over 10 bases. Germline assignment: CDR1 SNHLY and CDR2 FYNNEI. V dropped 6 bases and J dropped 8; count of bases not matched to a gene: 9. The CDR3 loop spans 14 amino acids. The CDR3 here is CASSSGQGFSGYTF. As DNA, the CDR3 is TGTGCCAGCAGCTCGGGACAGGGGTTTTCAGGCTACACCTTC.

The chain uses TRBV25-1 and TRBJ2-7; the D gene is possibly TRBD2 (6 bases). Germline values: CDR1 MGHDK, CDR2 SYGVNS. The V and J ends lost 5 bases and 1 base respectively, with 18 bases between them. The CDR3 extends over 16 amino acids. CDR3 DNA sequence: TGTGCCAGCAGTCACGGTCGCCTAGCGAGATCCTACGAGCAGTACTTC. Its translation is CASSHGRLARSYEQYF.

The chain has TRBV15 and TRBJ2-7; 10 nucleotides match TRBD1. V lost 1 base to trimming and J lost 3 bases; unmatched junction nucleotides: 3. CDR1 and CDR2 (germline): LNHNV, YYDKDF (reference sequence). The CDR3 covers 15 residues. CDR3 amino acids: CATSRARTGGYEQYF. In DNA form, the CDR3 reads TGTGCCACCAGCAGAGCCCGGACAGGGGGCTACGAGCAGTACTTC.

Notes on this clonotype: An end of the junction differs from the germline gene, which may be a read error. The rearrangement uses TRBV24-1 and TRBJ2-7, with D tentatively TRBD2 (5 bases). Germline values: CDR1 KGHDR, CDR2 SFDVKD. The CDR3 is 15 amino acids. The CDR3 protein is CATSAGEGSAYKQYF. CDR3 bases: TGTGCCACCAGTGCCGGAGAGGGAAGTGCCTACAAGCAGTACTTC.

The chain uses TRBV11-2 and TRBJ1-2, with D hard to call. The CDR3 has 14 residues. V lost 0 bases, J lost 8 bases, and 13 bases lay in between. CDR1 and CDR2 from the germline V gene are SGHAT and FQNNGV. CDR3 nucleotide sequence: TGTGCCAGCAGCTTAGATCCTGGAGCCCCCGGCTACACCTTC. Protein: CASSLDPGAPGYTF. The entire variable domain, with the rest obtained from reference TRBV11-2 and TRBJ1-2, is as follows: EAGVAQSPRYKIIEKRQSVAFWCNPISGHATLYWYQQILGQGPKLLIQFQNNGVVDDSQLPKDRFSAERLKGVDSTLKIQPAKLEDSAVYLCASSLDPGAPGYTFGSGTRLTVV.

About this clonotype: A much larger clone differs from this one at a single base, so this may be a read error. The rearrangement links TRBV29-1 to TRBJ2-7; D remains ambiguous. CDR3 size: 11 residues. Germline loops: CDR1 SQVTM, CDR2 ANQGSEA. The V and J ends lost 2 bases and 2 bases respectively, with 4 bases between them. DNA for the CDR3: TGCAGCGTTGAAAGTCCCTACGAGCAGTACTTC. This translates into CSVESPYEQYF.

This clonotype was detected ten times or more. The V call is TRBV29-1, the J call TRBJ1-1; D unclear. CDR3 size: 13 residues. CDR1 and CDR2 from the germline V gene are SQVTM and ANQGSEA. The V gene lost 6 bases and the J gene lost 0 bases, with 11 bases spanning the gap. CDR3 sequence reads: CSVPGNMNTEAFF. In DNA, the CDR3 is TGCAGCGTACCGGGAAATATGAACACTGAAGCTTTCTTT. The variable domain in full, completed from reference TRBV29-1 and TRBJ1-1, reads SAVISQKPSRDICQRGTSLTIQCQVDSQVTMMFWYRQQPGQSLTLIATANQGSEATYESGFVIDKFPISRPNLTFSTLTVSNMSPEDSSIYLCSVPGNMNTEAFFGQGTRLTVV.

This clonotype came up many times. The V call is TRBV29-1, the J call TRBJ1-2; 9 nucleotides line up with TRBD1. The CDR3 length is 12 residues. Germline CDR1 and CDR2: SQVTM and ANQGSEA. V was pared by 6 bases and J by 7 bases, with 6 bases of the junction left unmatched. DNA for the CDR3: TGCAGCGTATTACAGGGGGCAAGTGGCTACACCTTC. Its protein product is CSVLQGASGYTF.

The genes are TRBV6-2 or TRBV6-3 and TRBJ1-1; maybe TRBD1 (5 bases). This CDR3 spans 15 amino acids. The V and J ends lost 2 bases and 4 bases respectively, with 14 bases between them. Germline CDR1 MNHEY, CDR2 SVGEGT. Here the CDR3 reads CASSYRGTSGTEAFF. The CDR3 bases are TGTGCCAGCAGTTACCGCGGGACCTCCGGCACTGAAGCTTTCTTT.

This clonotype was observed many times. The chain couples TRBV24-1 to TRBJ1-5; no definite D call. The germline CDR1 and CDR2 sequences are KGHDR and SFDVKD. The CDR3 runs 14 residues. Trimming pared 0 bases from V and 0 bases from J, leaving 2 bases between. CDR3 in amino acids: CATSDLRSNQPQHF. CDR3 DNA sequence: TGTGCCACCAGTGATTTGCGTAGCAATCAGCCCCAGCATTTT.

At least ten counts were recorded for this clonotype. This chain uses TRBV25-1 with TRBJ1-1; 11 bases line up with TRBD1. The CDR3 has 17 residues. CDR1 and CDR2 (germline): MGHDK, SYGVNS. The V segment lost 5 bases and the J segment 3 bases; nucleotides outside the gene matches: 11. CDR3 sequence: CASSPSTGQGAHTEAFF. The CDR3 DNA is TGTGCCAGCAGTCCTAGTACCGGACAGGGGGCGCACACTGAAGCTTTCTTT. The variable domain in full, completed from reference TRBV25-1 and TRBJ1-1, reads EADIYQTPRYLVIGTGKKITLECSQTMGHDKMYWYQQDPGMELHLIHYSYGVNSTEKGDLSSESTVSRIRTEHFPLTLESARPSHTSQYLCASSPSTGQGAHTEAFFGQGTRLTVV.

About this clonotype: No conserved phenylalanine or tryptophan is present at the end of the CDR3, so a read error is the likely explanation. The CDR3 DNA reads as TGCAGCGTTAATCAGGGACACACTGAAGCTTTCCTT. Its protein is CSVNQGHTEAFL. V gene TRBV29-1 combines with J gene TRBJ1-1; possibly TRBD1 for D (5 bases). This CDR3 is 12 amino acids long. The germline V and J ends were trimmed by 5 bases and 3 bases, with 10 bases remaining between them. Germline-derived CDR1 and CDR2 are SQVTM and ANQGSEA.

The chain recombines TRBV12-3 or TRBV12-4 with TRBJ2-7, with 10 nucleotides matching TRBD1. V dropped 5 bases and J dropped 1; count of bases not matched to a gene: 8. The CDR3 contains 16 residues. CDR3 nucleotides: TGTGCCAGCAGTCCCGGGGACAGGGGTCGTTCCTACGAGCAGTACTTC. Its protein product is CASSPGDRGRSYEQYF.

This clonotype was counted ten times or more. The rearrangement joins TRBV10-3 to TRBJ2-2, with a tentative D call TRBD1 (6 bases). There are 15 residues in the CDR3. The germline gives CDR1 ENHRY, CDR2 SYGVKD. Trimming removed 4 bases at V and 1 base at J, with 10 bases between. The DNA of the CDR3 is TGTGCCATCAGTGTTGGGACAAGGAACACCGGGGAGCTGTTTTTT. Amino acids: CAISVGTRNTGELFF.

This clonotype was recorded many times. The rearrangement uses TRBV7-2 and TRBJ2-7, with 7 bases identical to TRBD2. V trimming: 3 bases; J trimming: 4 bases; junction bases outside the gene matches: 6. Germline-derived CDR1 and CDR2 are SGHTA and FQGNSA. The CDR3 runs 14 residues. The CDR3 region has the DNA TGTGCCAGCAGCTTGGGGGGGAGTGAGTACGAGCAGTACTTC. Amino acid sequence: CASSLGGSEYEQYF.

This chain links TRBV11-2 with TRBJ2-7; TRBD1 matches at 9 bases. This CDR3 is built from 16 residues. The germline V gene encodes CDR1 SGHAT and CDR2 FQNNGV. The trim removed 2 bases at V and 3 bases at J, leaving 8 bases unmatched. CDR3 residues: CASSLTRDRVDYEQYF. The CDR3 DNA reads as TGTGCCAGCAGCTTAACCCGGGACAGGGTCGACTACGAGCAGTACTTC.

Turning to this clonotype: Compared with germline, one end of the junction differs, possibly owing to a read error. The genes are TRBV7-9 and TRBJ1-1, with D unclear. CDR3 length: 16 residues. CDR1 and CDR2 (germline): SEHNR, FQNEAQ (reference sequence). CDR3 residues: CASSQEVERSDTEAFF. In DNA, the CDR3 is TGCGCCAGCAGCCAAGAGGTGGAGAGGTCTGATACTGAAGCTTTCTTT.

The chain joins TRBV20-1 to TRBJ1-3; a possible D gene is TRBD1 (6 bases). Germline V gene sequence: CDR1 DFQATT, CDR2 SNEGSKA (reference sequence). CDR3 length: 14 residues. V lost 5 bases and J lost 4, with 15 bases in between. The DNA for the CDR3 is TGCAGTGCTCTCCGCAGGGGAGGCGGAAACACCATATATTTT. Translating gives CSALRRGGGNTIYF.

In this sample, this clonotype turned up a few times. The chain links TRBV2 to TRBJ2-7; 8 bases match TRBD1. The CDR3 totals 14 residues. In germline, CDR1 is SNHLY, CDR2 FYNNEI. Trimming removed 6 bases from V and 3 bases from J; junction bases left unmatched: 7. CDR3 sequence: CASRHRTGIYEQYF. CDR3 coding DNA: TGTGCCAGCAGGCACAGGACAGGGATCTACGAGCAGTACTTC.

The chain recombines TRBV11-1 with TRBJ1-3; 8 positions agree with TRBD1. V trimming: 3 bases; J trimming: 1 base; junction bases outside the gene matches: 8. From germline, CDR1 is SGHAT and CDR2 FQDESV (reference sequence). This CDR3 contains 17 residues. The CDR3 sequence is CASSLRTGIESGNTIYF. CDR3 nucleotides: TGTGCCAGCAGCTTGAGGACAGGGATCGAATCTGGAAACACCATATATTTT.

The rearrangement links TRBV5-1 to TRBJ2-2; D gene uncertain. V lost 9 bases and J 0 bases, leaving 15 bases between the germline ends. CDR1 is SGHRS and CDR2 is YFSETQ in the germline V gene. The CDR3 is 15 amino acids. CDR3 coding DNA: TGCGCCACTCAAGGTTCGACCGCGAACACCGGGGAGCTGTTTTTT. Translated: CATQGSTANTGELFF.

DNA for the CDR3: TGTGCCAGCAGTGAGGGTTCTCGAGCATGGGGGACCCAGTACTTC. It codes for CASSEGSRAWGTQYF. The rearrangement joins TRBV6-1 to TRBJ2-5, with D uncertain. V lost 3 bases and J 7 bases, leaving 18 bases between the germline ends. The germline V gene has CDR1 MNHNS and CDR2 SASEGT. The CDR3 totals 15 residues.

To note about this clonotype: One base away lies a much larger clone, so this may be a sequencing read error. The chain has TRBV2 and TRBJ1-1; 7 bases match TRBD1. Germline V CDR1 and CDR2: SNHLY, FYNNEI. The CDR3 is 12 residues long. V trimming: 10 bases; J trimming: 9 bases; junction bases outside the gene matches: 11. CDR3 region: CANSPTGSQAFF. The DNA of the CDR3 is TGTGCCAACAGCCCGACAGGGAGTCAAGCTTTCTTT.